This TCR beta chain came from a study of beta chain features in type 1 diabetes. Germline V gene sequence: CDR1 SGHRS, CDR2 YFSETQ. The V and J ends lost 4 bases and 2 bases, in that order; junction bases with no gene match: 2. The CDR3 covers 13 residues. Since all of the isolated RNA was reverse transcribed, expressed TCRB transcripts were what got sequenced. This table comes from immunoSEQ multiplex PCR, and its TCRdb copy is limited to in-frame clones, with some not included. The sample carries 400,000 to 600,000 clones, about 29% recorded once. Sequenced material: naive CD4+ T cells from blood. This TCR was sampled from a young man in good health. V usage is TRBV5-1 and J usage is TRBJ2-5, with 7 bases that match TRBD2. CDR3 in amino acids: CASSREVQETQYF. DNA for the CDR3: TGCGCCAGCAGCCGGGAGGTGCAAGAGACCCAGTACTTC.